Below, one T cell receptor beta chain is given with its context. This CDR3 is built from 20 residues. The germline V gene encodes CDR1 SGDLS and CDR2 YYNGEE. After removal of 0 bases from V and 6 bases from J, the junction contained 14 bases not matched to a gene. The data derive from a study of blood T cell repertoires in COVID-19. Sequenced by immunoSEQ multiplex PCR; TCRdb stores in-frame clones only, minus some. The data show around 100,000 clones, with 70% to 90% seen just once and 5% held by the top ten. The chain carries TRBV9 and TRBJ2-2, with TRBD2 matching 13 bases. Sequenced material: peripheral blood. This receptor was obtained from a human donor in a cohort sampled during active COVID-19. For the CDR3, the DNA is TGTGCCAGCAGCGTAGGACCCCCTACTAGCGGGAGGGCCGGGGCCGGGGAGCTGTTTTTT. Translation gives CASSVGPPTSGRAGAGELFF. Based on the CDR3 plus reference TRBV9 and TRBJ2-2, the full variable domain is DSGVTQTPKHLITATGQRVTLRCSPRSGDLSVYWYQQSLDQGLQFLIQYYNGEERAKGNILERFSAQQFPDLHSELNLSSLELGDSALYFCASSVGPPTSGRAGAGELFFGEGSRLTVL.